This entry describes one TCR beta chain. The sample is drawn from a study of T cell changes during pregnancy in multiple sclerosis. Trimming removed 1 base from V and 1 base from J, with 14 bases in between. Germline CDR1 reads SGHRS; CDR2 reads YFSETQ. This CDR3 is built from 16 residues. Profiled with immunoSEQ multiplex PCR; TCRdb holds only in-frame clones, not every one. The table records 85,000 to 100,000 clones, roughly 92% of them present only once. Sequencing used peripheral blood, obtained after pregnancy. The rearrangement uses TRBV5-1 and TRBJ2-5; maybe TRBD2 (5 bases). The sequence was obtained from a female donor with multiple sclerosis, enrolled in a pregnancy study. CDR3 DNA: TGCGCCAGCAGCTTGTTATCGGGATCGGGCCAAGAGACCCAGTACTTC. Translating gives CASSLLSGSGQETQYF.